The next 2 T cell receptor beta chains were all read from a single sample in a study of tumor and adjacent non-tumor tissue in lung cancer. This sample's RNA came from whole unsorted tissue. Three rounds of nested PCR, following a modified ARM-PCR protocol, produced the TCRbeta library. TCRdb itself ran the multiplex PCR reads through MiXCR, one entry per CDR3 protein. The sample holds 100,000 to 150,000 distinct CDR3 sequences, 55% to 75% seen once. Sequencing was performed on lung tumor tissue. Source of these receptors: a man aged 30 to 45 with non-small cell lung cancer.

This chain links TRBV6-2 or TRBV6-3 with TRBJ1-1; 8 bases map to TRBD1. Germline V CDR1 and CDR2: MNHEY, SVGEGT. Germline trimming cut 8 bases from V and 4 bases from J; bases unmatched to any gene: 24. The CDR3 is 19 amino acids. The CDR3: CASCFNPGQAFSQGTEAFF. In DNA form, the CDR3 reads TGTGCCAGCTGTTTCAACCCGGGACAGGCGTTTAGCCAGGGCACTGAAGCTTTCTTT.

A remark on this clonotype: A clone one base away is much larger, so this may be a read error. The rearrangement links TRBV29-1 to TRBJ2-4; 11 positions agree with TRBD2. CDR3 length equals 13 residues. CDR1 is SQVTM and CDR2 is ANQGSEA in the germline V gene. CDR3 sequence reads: CGVPGLAGNIQYF. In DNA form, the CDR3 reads TGCGGCGTTCCCGGACTAGCGGGAAACATTCAGTACTTC. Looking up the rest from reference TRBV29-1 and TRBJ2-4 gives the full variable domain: SAVISQKPSRDICQRGTSLTIQCQVDSQVTMMFWYRQQPGQSLTLIATANQGSEATYESGFVIDKFPISRPNLTFSTLTVSNMSPEDSSIYLCGVPGLAGNIQYFGAGTRLSVL.